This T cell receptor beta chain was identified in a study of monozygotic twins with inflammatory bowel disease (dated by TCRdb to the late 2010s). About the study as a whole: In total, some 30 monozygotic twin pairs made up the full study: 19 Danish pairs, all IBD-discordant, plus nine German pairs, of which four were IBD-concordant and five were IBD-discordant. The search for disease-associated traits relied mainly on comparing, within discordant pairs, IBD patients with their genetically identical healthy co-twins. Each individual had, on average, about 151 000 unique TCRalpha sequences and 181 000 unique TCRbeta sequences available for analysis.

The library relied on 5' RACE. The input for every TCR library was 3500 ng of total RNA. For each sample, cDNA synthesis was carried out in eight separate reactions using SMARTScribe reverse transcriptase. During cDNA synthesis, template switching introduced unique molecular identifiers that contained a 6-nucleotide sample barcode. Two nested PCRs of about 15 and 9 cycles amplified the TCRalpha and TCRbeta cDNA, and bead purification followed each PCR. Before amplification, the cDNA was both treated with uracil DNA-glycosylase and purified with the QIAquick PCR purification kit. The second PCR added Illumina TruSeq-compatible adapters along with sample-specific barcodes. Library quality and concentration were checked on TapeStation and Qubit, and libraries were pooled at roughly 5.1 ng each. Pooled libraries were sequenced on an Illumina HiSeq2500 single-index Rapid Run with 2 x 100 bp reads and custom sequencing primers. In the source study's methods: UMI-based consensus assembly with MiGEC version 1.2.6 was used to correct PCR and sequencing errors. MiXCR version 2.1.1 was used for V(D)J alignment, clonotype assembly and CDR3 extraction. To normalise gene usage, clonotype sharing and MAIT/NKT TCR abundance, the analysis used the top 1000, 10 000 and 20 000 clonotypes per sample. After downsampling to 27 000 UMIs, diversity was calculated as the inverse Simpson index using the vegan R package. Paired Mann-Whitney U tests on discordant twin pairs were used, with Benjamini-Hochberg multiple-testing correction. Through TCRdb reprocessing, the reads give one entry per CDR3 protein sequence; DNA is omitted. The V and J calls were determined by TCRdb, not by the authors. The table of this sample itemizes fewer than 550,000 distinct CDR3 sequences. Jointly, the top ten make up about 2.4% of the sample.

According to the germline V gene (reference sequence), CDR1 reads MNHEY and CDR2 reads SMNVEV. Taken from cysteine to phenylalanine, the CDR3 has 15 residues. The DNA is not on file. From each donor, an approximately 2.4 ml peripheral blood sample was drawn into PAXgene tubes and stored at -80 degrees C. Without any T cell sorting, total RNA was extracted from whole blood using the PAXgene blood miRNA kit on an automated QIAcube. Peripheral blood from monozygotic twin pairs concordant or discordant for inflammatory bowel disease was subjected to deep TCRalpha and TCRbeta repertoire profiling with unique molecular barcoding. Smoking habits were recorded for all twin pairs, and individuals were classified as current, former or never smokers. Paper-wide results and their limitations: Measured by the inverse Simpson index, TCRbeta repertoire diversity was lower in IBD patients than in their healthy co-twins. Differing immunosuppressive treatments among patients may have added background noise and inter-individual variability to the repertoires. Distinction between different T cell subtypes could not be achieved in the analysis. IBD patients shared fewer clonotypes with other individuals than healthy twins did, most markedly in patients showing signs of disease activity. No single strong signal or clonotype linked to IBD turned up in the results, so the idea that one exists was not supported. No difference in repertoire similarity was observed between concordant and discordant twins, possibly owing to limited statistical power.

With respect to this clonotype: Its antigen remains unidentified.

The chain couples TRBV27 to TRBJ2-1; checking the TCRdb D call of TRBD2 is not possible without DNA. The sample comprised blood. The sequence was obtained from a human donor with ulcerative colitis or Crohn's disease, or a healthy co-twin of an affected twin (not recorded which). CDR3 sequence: CASSLVWTSNNEQFF.